The clone carrying this TCR beta chain was counted ten times or more. Its specificity is not known. The entry originates in a study of T cells in Graves' hyperthyroidism and ophthalmopathy. Study conclusions and caveats: Among thyroid clonotypes expanded above 0.001, most also appeared in blood.

Germline V gives CDR1 MNHNS, CDR2 SASEGT. The CDR3 is 15 residues long. V lost 3 bases and J lost 4, with 16 bases in between. It was RNA transcripts that yielded the amplified TCR beta CDR3 regions. First-round RT-PCR of the TCR CDR3 relied on the HTBI primer set. In TCRdb, the multiplex PCR reads were re-called with MiXCR into one record per CDR3 protein. The repertoire holds 400,000 to 450,000 distinct CDR3 sequences, roughly 15% seen once, with roughly 13% in the top ten. The chain is built from TRBV6-1 and TRBJ2-7, with a possible D match to TRBD2 (5 bases). The receptor was derived from a man between 18 and 35 years old with Graves' ophthalmopathy. The source material was blood. CDR3 in DNA: TGTGCCAGCAGTGAGAGACGGGGAGAGGGTTACGAGCAGTACTTC. Translated: CASSERRGEGYEQYF.